This TCR beta chain appears in the sequencing data of a study of CD8 T cells in ankylosing spondylitis. Study results and limitations: Significantly higher representation of disease-linked clones was reported for matched ankylosing spondylitis synovial fluid. The authors found the disease-linked clones to be CD8+ and relatively rare in peripheral blood. What appeared characteristic of ankylosing spondylitis blood was a TCR beta motif of under 10 highly homologous variants.

TCRdb re-called the 5' RACE reads through MiXCR, storing one row per CDR3 protein. The sample consists of about 700,000 distinct CDR3 sequences, around 20% of them appearing once. The CDR3 length is 12 residues. CDR1 DFQATT and CDR2 SNEGSKA come from the germline V gene (reference sequence). Comment on this clonotype: Antigen specificity is unknown.

This chain connects TRBV20-1 to TRBJ2-5, with TRBD2 identical over 8 bases. Sequencing input: blood, either unsorted or a sorted T cell fraction (not recorded which). The receptor comes from a male donor with ankylosing spondylitis. The CDR3 DNA sequence: TGCCACCCTAGCGGCGGGGGGGAGACCCAGTACTTC. Residues: CHPSGGGETQYF.